The present T cell receptor beta chain was sequenced within a study of cytomegalovirus exposure and HLA in healthy donors. About this clone: Its antigen is as yet unknown.

Trimming stripped 0 bases from V and 5 bases from J, with 10 bases between. Per germline, CDR1 MGHRA and CDR2 YSYEKL. The CDR3 loop spans 14 amino acids. The PCR contained 60 Vbeta and 13 Jbeta primers. Profiled with immunoSEQ multiplex PCR; TCRdb holds only in-frame clones, not every one. The sample lists 150,000 or so clones, under 80% seen once, with approximately 2% in the top ten. The study's findings and limits: Per a prior analysis, the majority of TCR beta V segments were productive roughly 87% or roughly 30% of the time.

The chain employs TRBV4-1 and TRBJ2-5, with a tentative D call TRBD2 (6 bases). The TCR originated in a female donor in good health and CMV-seronegative. The sample comprised PBMCs. The CDR3 DNA follows: TGCGCCAGCAGCCAAGATGGGCTAGCGGAGACCCAGTACTTC. Translating it yields CASSQDGLAETQYF.